The source of this TCR beta chain is a study of shared clonotypes between healthy human individuals (dated by TCRdb to the early 2020s). A note on the overall study: The cohort comprised two women and a few men aged 18 to 49 years. Leukapheresis yielded between about 0.85 and 10 billion PBMCs per donor. To increase sequencing depth and limit assay-specific biases, different laboratories used diverse techniques to prepare libraries and sequence TCR repertoires. To estimate repertoire size and how much clonotype sharing occurs between individuals, the study deeply sequenced the blood TCR repertoires of 4 to 6 healthy adults. For each donor, CD4 naive and CD4 memory were each given three plates, CD8 naive was given two plates, and CD8 memory was given one plate.

Study-wide conclusions, independent of this receptor: The small number of donors limited the genetic and exposure-history diversity represented. Across a handful of donors, roughly 5.1% of naive CD4, roughly 3.3% of naive CD8, under 2.5% of memory CD4, and over 0.35% of memory CD8 clonotypes were shared. Larger estimated clonotype richness was generally found for naive subsets than for memory subsets. Even with the large sequencing depth, rarefaction of the sorted-subset datasets indicated that sequencing was incomplete. Pairwise subsampling indicated that sequencing depth was expected to affect the degree of clonotype sharing among donors. Sampling was restricted to blood, and TCR repertoires in tissue are likely to differ from TCR repertoires in blood. Compared with non-shared clonotypes, the clonotypes found in all four sorted-subset donors had higher generation probabilities.

Using the deep immunoSEQ assay, TCR CDR3 regions were amplified from genomic DNA by multiplex PCR. Extracted genomic DNA from each cell subset was spread evenly across all wells of several immunoSEQ 96-well plates, with each plate serving as a replicate. For sorted subsets, roughly 200 ng of genomic DNA, equivalent to 25,000 to 30,000 T cell genomes, went into each replicate PCR. The purified libraries were quantified using a Qubit 3.0 fluorometer, sized with a Bioanalyzer 2100, and then quantified again using the KAPA Library Quantification kit. Every immunoSEQ 96-well plate was sequenced on a separate single-read 150-cycle Illumina NextSeq 550 flow cell. The published analysis was carried out like this. Because the immunoSEQ output held only junctional sequences and lacked quality scores, the filtering could not match the filtering applied to full-length reads. Sequences were annotated with PyIR, a Python wrapper for IgBLAST v1.9, and V/J genes and CDR3 were assigned using IMGT germline references. Any read was removed if the V/J assignment was weak (E-value above 1e-6), the CDR3 was missing, or the read contained stop codons, out-of-frame junctions, or ambiguous translated residues. V3J clonotypes were defined as sequences sharing the same inferred V gene, J gene, and CDR3 amino acid sequence. The percentage overlap between two repertoires was calculated by dividing the number of shared unique clonotypes by the size of the smaller repertoire. Repertoire richness was assessed with RTK rarefaction, the Chao1 estimator, and Recon v2.1 estimates of unobserved clonotypes. Generation probabilities were computed with OLGA for all TCRbeta clonotypes obtained by the gDNA method from several donors. TCRdb retrieved this table from immuneACCESS and kept in-frame rearrangements only. Not all clones are present; in checked studies, unresolved V genes account for under half, and no reason is known for the remainder. The V and J calls and clone size are taken from that table; D and trimming were inferred from the DNA. This sample comprises roughly 2,500,000 clones, more than 85% of them detected only once. Jointly, the top ten make up around 0.4% of the sample.

Remarks on this clone: It lacks a known antigen. Per-nucleotide qualities are absent, and no much larger clonotype sits a single base away.

Healthy HIV-negative adults with no recently reported acute infections or vaccinations were included as donors. Only Caucasian adults living in Nashville, Tennessee, USA were represented among the donors. Magnetic negative selection was used to enrich CD4+ T cells, after which naive cells were positively selected on CD45RA and the negative fraction became the memory subset. After blood collection by leukapheresis, PBMCs were isolated using Ficoll-Histopaque density gradient centrifugation and then cryopreserved in the vapor phase of liquid nitrogen. Analytical flow cytometry was used to check the purity and quantity of each magnetically sorted T cell population. Each sorted fraction had its genomic DNA isolated and then quantified by UV absorbance on a Nanodrop 2000c. CDR1 and CDR2, per the germline V gene, are SGHRS and YFSETQ. V loses 4 bases at its end and J loses 12 bases; junction bases beyond the gene matches: 7. Its CDR3 holds 12 amino acids, cysteine through phenylalanine. The CDR3 DNA has 36 bases and is translated from base 1.

The sequence was obtained from a young man in good health. Some clones in this sample may be carry-over from other donors' samples. Recombination joined TRBV5-1 with TRBJ1-2, and 9 junction bases match TRBD1. Sequenced: naive CD4+ T cells from PBMCs. In light of the paper, this sample's cell subset or site label describes: CD45RA+ positively selected. CDR3 region: CASSPGQGGHTF. The sequenced DNA: TGCGCCAGCAGCCCGGGACAGGGTGGGCACACCTTC.